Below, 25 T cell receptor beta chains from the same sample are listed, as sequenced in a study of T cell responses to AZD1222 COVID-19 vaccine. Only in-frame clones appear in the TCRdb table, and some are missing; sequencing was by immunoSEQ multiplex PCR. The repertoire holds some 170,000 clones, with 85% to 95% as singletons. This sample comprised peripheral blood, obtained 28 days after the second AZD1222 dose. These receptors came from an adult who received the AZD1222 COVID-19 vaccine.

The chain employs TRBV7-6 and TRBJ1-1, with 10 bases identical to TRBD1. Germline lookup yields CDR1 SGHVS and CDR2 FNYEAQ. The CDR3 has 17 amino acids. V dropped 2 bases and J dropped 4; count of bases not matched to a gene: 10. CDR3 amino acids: CASSLQRQGAPGTEAFF. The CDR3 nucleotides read TGTGCCAGCAGCTTACAGAGACAGGGGGCGCCGGGCACTGAAGCTTTCTTT.

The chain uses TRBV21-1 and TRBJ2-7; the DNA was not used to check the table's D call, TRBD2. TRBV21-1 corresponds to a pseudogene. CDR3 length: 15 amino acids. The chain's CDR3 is CASTLLAGGSYEQYF. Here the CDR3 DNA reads TGTGCCAGCACCTTACTAGCGGGGGGATCCTACGAGCAGTACTTC.

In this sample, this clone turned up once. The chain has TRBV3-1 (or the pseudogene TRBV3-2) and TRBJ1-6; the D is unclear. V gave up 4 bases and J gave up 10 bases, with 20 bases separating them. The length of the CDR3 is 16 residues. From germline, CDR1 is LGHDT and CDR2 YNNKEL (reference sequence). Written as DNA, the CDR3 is TGTGCCAGCAGCCGGATGGAGAGGGCGGTAATCTCACCCCTCCACTTT. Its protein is CASSRMERAVISPLHF.

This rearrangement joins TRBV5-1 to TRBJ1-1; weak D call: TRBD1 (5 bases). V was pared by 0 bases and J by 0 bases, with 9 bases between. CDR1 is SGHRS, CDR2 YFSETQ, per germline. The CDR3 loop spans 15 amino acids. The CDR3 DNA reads TGCGCCAGCAGCTTGGACGGGACCCTGAACACTGAAGCTTTCTTT. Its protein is CASSLDGTLNTEAFF.

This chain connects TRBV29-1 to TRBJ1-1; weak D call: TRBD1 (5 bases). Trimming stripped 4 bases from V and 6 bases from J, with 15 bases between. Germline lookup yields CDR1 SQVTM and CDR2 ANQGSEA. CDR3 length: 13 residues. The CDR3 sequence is CSVVKAGGAEAFF. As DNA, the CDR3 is TGCAGCGTTGTGAAGGCTGGGGGGGCTGAAGCTTTCTTT.

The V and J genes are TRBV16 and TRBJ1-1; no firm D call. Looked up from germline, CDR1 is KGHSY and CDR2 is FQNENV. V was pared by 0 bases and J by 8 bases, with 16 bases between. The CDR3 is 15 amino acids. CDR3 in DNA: TGTGCCAGCAGCCAATCCAGCTCACTCCAGAAGGAAGCTTTCTTT. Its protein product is CASSQSSSLQKEAFF.

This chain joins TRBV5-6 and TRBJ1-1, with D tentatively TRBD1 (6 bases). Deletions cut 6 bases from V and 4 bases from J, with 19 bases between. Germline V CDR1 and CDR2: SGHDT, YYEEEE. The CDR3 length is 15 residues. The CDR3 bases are TGTGCCAGCATGGTCAGGGGCGCCGGGCCCACTGAAGCTTTCTTT. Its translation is CASMVRGAGPTEAFF. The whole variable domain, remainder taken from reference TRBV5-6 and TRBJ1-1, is DAGVTQSPTHLIKTRGQQVTLRCSPKSGHDTVSWYQQALGQGPQFIFQYYEEEERQRGNFPDRFSGHQFPNYSSELNVNALLLGDSALYLCASMVRGAGPTEAFFGQGTRLTVV.

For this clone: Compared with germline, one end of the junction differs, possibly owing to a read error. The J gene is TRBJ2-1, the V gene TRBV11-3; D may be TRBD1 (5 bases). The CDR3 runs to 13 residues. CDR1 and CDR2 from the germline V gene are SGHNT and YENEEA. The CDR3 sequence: CASSIDRYNEQFF. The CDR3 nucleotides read TGTGCCAGCAGCATAGACAGATACAATGAGCAGTTCTTC. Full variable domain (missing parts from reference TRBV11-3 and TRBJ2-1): EAGVVQSPRYKIIEKKQPVAFWCNPISGHNTLYWYLQNLGQGPELLIRYENEEAVDDSQLPKDRFSAERLKGVDSTLKIQPAELGDSAVYLCASSIDRYNEQFFGPGTRLTVL.

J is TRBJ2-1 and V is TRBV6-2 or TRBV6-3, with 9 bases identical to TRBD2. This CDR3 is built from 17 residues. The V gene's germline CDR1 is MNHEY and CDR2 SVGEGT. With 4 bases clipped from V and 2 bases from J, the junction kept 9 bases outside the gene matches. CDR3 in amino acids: CASSLAGVHRAYNEQFF. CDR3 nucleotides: TGTGCCAGCAGTTTAGCGGGAGTACATCGCGCCTACAATGAGCAGTTCTTC.

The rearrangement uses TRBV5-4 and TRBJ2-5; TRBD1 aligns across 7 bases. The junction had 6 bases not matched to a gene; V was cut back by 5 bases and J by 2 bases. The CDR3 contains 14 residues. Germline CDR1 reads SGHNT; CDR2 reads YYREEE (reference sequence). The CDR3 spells CASSRRDRQETQYF. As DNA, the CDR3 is TGTGCCAGCAGTCGCCGGGACAGACAAGAGACCCAGTACTTC.

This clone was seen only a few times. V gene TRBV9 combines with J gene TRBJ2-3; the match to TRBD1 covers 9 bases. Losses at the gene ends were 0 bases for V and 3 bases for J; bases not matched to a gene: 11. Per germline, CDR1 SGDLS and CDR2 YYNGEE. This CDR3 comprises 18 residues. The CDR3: CASSVEGGTGTLTDTQYF. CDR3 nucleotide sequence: TGTGCCAGCAGCGTAGAAGGTGGGACAGGGACCCTTACAGATACGCAGTATTTT.

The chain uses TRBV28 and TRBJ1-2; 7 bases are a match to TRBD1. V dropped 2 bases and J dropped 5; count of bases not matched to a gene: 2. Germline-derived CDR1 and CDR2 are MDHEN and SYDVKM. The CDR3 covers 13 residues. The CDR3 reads CASSLGRGYGYTF. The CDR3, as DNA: TGTGCCAGCAGTTTAGGCAGGGGGTATGGCTACACCTTC.

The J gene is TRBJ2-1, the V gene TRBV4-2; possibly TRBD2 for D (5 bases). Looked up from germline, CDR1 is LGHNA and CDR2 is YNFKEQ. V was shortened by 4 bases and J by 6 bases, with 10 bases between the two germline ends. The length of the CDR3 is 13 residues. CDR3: CASSPGEFNEQFF. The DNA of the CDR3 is TGTGCCAGCAGCCCCGGGGAGTTCAATGAGCAGTTCTTC.

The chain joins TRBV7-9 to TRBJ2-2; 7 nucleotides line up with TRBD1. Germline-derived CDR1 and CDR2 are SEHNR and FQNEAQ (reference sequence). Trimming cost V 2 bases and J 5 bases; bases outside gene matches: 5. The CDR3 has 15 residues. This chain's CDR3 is CASSLRQGVTGELFF. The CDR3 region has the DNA TGTGCCAGCAGCTTACGACAGGGAGTAACCGGGGAGCTGTTTTTT.

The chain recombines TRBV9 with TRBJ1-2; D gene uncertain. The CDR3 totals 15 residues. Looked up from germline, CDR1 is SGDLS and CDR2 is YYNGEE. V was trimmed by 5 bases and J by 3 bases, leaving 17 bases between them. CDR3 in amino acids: CASSQKNVADYGYTF. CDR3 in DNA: TGTGCCAGCAGTCAAAAAAATGTGGCAGACTATGGCTACACCTTC.

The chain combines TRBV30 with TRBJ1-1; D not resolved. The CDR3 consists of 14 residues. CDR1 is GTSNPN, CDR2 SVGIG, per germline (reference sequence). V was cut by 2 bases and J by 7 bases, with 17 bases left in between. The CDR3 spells CAWSRTARIGEAFF. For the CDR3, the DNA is TGTGCCTGGAGTCGTACGGCCAGGATCGGTGAAGCTTTCTTT.

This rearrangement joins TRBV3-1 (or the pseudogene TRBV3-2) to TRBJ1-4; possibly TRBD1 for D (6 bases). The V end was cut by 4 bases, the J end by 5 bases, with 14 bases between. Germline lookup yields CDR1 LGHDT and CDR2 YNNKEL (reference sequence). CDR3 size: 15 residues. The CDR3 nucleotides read TGTGCCAGCAGCCCCGGACAGACCTTCAATGAAAAACTGTTTTTT. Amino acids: CASSPGQTFNEKLFF.

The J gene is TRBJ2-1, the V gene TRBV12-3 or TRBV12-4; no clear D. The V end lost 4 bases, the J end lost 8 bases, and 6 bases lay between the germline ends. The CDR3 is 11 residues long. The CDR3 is CASSSLYEQFF. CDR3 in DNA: TGTGCCAGCAGTTCCCTCTATGAGCAGTTCTTC.

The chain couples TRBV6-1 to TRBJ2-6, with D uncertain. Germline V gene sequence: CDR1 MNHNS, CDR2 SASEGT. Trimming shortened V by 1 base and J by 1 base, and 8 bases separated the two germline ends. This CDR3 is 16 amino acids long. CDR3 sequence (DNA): TGTGCCAGCAGTGAAGGTTGGGGTTCTGGGGCCAACGTCCTGACTTTC. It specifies CASSEGWGSGANVLTF.

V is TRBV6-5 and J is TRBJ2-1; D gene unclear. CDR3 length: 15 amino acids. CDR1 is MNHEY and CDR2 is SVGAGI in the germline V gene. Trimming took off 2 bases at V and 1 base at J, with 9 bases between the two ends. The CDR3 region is CASSYGRRSYNEQFF. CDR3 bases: TGTGCCAGCAGTTACGGGCGTAGGTCCTACAATGAGCAGTTCTTC.

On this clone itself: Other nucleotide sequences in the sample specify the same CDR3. For the CDR3, the DNA is TGTGCCAGCAGCCTACAGGGGTATGAGCAGTTCTTC. Translated: CASSLQGYEQFF. The chain has TRBV11-2 and TRBJ2-1; TRBD1 matches 7 bases. Trimming cost V 5 bases and J 8 bases; bases outside gene matches: 3. From germline, CDR1 is SGHAT and CDR2 FQNNGV. The CDR3 covers 12 residues.

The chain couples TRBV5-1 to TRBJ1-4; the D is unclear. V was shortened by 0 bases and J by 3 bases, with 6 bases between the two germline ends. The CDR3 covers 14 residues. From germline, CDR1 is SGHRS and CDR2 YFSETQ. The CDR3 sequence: CASSLGASNEKLFF. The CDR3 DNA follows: TGCGCCAGCAGCTTGGGGGCGTCTAATGAAAAACTGTTTTTT.

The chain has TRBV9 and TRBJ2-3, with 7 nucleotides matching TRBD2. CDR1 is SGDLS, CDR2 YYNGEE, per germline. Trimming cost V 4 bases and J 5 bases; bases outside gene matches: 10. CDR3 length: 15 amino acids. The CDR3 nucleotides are TGTGCCAGCAGCTCCCGCGGGCCGGGAGGAGATACGCAGTATTTT. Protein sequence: CASSSRGPGGDTQYF. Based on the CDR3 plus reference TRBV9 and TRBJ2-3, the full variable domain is DSGVTQTPKHLITATGQRVTLRCSPRSGDLSVYWYQQSLDQGLQFLIQYYNGEERAKGNILERFSAQQFPDLHSELNLSSLELGDSALYFCASSSRGPGGDTQYFGPGTRLTVL.

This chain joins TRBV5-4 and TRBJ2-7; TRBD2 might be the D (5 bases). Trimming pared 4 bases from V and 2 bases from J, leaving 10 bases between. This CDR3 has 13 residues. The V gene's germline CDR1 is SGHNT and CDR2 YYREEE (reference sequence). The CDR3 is CASSGPTTYEQYF. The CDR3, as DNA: TGTGCCAGCAGCGGGCCGACTACCTACGAGCAGTACTTC.

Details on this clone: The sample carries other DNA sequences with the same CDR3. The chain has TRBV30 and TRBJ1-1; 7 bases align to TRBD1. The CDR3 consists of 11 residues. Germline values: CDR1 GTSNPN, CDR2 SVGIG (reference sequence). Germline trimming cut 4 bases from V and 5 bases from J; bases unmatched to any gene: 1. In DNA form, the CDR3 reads TGTGCCTGGACCAGGGGGACTGAAGCTTTCTTT. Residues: CAWTRGTEAFF.